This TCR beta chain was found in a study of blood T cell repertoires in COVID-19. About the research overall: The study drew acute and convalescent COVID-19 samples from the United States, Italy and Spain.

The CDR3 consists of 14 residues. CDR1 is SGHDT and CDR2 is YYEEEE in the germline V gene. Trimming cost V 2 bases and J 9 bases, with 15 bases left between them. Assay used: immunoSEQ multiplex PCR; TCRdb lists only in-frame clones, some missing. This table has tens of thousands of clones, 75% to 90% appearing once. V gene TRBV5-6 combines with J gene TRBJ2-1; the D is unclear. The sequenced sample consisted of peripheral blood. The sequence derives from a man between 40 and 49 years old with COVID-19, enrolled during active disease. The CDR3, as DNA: TGTGCCAGCAGCTTACCCCGCTACCCCCTTGAGCAGTTCTTC. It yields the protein CASSLPRYPLEQFF.